The sequence of this T cell receptor (beta chain) was determined in a study of T cell responses to AZD1222 COVID-19 vaccine. The table lists this clone with a count of one. The CDR3 covers 15 residues. V was pared by 4 bases and J by 8 bases, with 20 bases between. Germline CDR1 and CDR2: LGHNA and YSLEER. The protocol was immunoSEQ multiplex PCR, while the TCRdb copy is restricted to in-frame clones and leaves out a portion. The sample contains 150,000 or so clones, about 88% of which appear only once. Sequenced here: peripheral blood, sampled on day 0 of AZD1222 vaccination. The TCR was taken from an adult in good health. The chain is built from TRBV4-3 and TRBJ1-2, with unresolved D. CDR3 nucleotides: TGCGCCAGCAGCCCCGGACTTCTCATACCCCTAGGCTACACCTTC. As protein: CASSPGLLIPLGYTF.